The rows below give T cell receptor beta chains drawn from one sample of a study of CD8 T cells in ankylosing spondylitis. TCRdb itself ran the 5' RACE reads through MiXCR, one entry per CDR3 protein. The sample has 150,000 to 200,000 distinct CDR3 sequences, 11% seen once. Specimen: blood, either unsorted or a sorted T cell fraction (not recorded which). These receptors were obtained from a male donor with ankylosing spondylitis or in good health (not recorded which). Each CDR3 is given with its conserved first and last residue. Fields, in order: clone size, V gene, J gene, D gene, CDR3 DNA, CDR3 protein. A D gene is named only where the DNA matches it firmly. A row's size may be missing; if present it is once, few, many or a size class.

>few|TRBV7-8|TRBJ2-7|.
TGTGCCAGCAGCTCCCGACAGTCCTACGAGCAGTACTTC
CASSSRQSYEQYF
>few|TRBV7-9|TRBJ1-1|.
TGTGCCAGCAGCTTAGCGGGTCCCGCGAACACTGAAGCTTTCTTT
CASSLAGPANTEAFF
>.|TRBV6-1|TRBJ1-1|.
TGTGCCAGCAGTGAAGCGCTTACCTCCCGGCGGGGTTCAGCTTTCTTT
CASSEALTSRRGSAFF
>many|TRBV24-1|TRBJ2-2|TRBD2
TGTGCCACCAGTGAGGGAGGGACTCCCGGGGAGCTGTTTTTT
CATSEGGTPGELFF
>many|TRBV6-1|TRBJ2-1|.
TGTGCCAGCAGGGGAGACAGGACCTACAATGAGCAGTTCTTC
CASRGDRTYNEQFF
>.|TRBV10-3|TRBJ2-1|.
TGTGCCATCAGTGAGGGGTTTACAAATGAGCAGTTCTTC
CAISEGFTNEQFF
>.|TRBV15|TRBJ2-5|.
TGTGCCACCAGCAACCCAGGGAATCAAGAGACCCAGTACTTC
CATSNPGNQETQYF
>few|TRBV5-1|TRBJ2-2|TRBD1
TGCGCCAGCAGCTGGATTGGGACAGTCGGGGAGCTGTTTTTT
CASSWIGTVGELFF
>few|TRBV5-1|TRBJ2-3|TRBD2
TGCGCCAGCAGCCCCAGCGGGAGGAGGATAGATACGCAGTATTTT
CASSPSGRRIDTQYF
>many|TRBV20-1|TRBJ2-3|.
TGCAGTGCTAGAGTTCCTAATCTAGCATCTGATACGCAGTATTTT
CSARVPNLASDTQYF
>many|TRBV3-1|TRBJ2-1|.
TGTGCCAGCAGCCAAGGGAGACAGGTCTACAATGAGCAGTTCTTC
CASSQGRQVYNEQFF
>few|TRBV5-6|TRBJ2-3|.
TGTGCCAGCAGCTTGGGCGGGGTCGCTACAGATACGCAGTATTTT
CASSLGGVATDTQYF
>many|TRBV28|TRBJ1-2|.
TGTGCCACCCTACGGCCGGGATGGACCGCCTATGGCTACACCTTC
CATLRPGWTAYGYTF
>many|TRBV20-1|TRBJ2-1|.
TGCAGTGGCGTGGTGGCGGGGTTGGTCAATGAGCAGTTCTTC
CSGVVAGLVNEQFF